This T cell receptor beta chain was profiled in a study of cytomegalovirus exposure and HLA in healthy donors. This PCR relied on a set of 60 Vbeta primers and 13 Jbeta primers. Sequencing was performed with immunoSEQ multiplex PCR; in TCRdb, only in-frame clones are kept and a portion is missing. The sample carries some 170,000 clones, approximately 80% recorded once. The clonotype comes from a woman aged 25 to 39 in good health and CMV-seronegative. The material sequenced was PBMCs.

The CDR3 sequence: CASSLIYQGASQHF. The CDR3 nucleotides are TGTGCCAGCAGCTTAATTTATCAGGGGGCCTCCCAGCATTTT. The genes are TRBV7-9 and TRBJ1-5; TRBD1 matches at 8 bases. The CDR3 loop spans 14 amino acids. With V trimmed by 2 bases and J by 11 bases, 8 bases remained unmatched. In germline, CDR1 is SEHNR, CDR2 FQNEAQ (reference sequence). The variable domain in full, with the rest retrieved from reference TRBV7-9 and TRBJ1-5, is DTGVSQNPRHKITKRGQNVTFRCDPISEHNRLYWYRQTLGQGPEFLTYFQNEAQLEKSRLLSDRFSAERPKGSFSTLEIQRTEQGDSAMYLCASSLIYQGASQHFGDGTRLSIL.